This record looks at one T cell receptor beta chain sequence and its context. Antigen unknown. Germline loops: CDR1 MNHNS, CDR2 SASEGT. V was shortened by 6 bases and J by 1 base, with 16 bases between the two germline ends. The CDR3 sequence is 16 residues long. TCRdb itself ran the RT-PCR reads through MiXCR, one entry per CDR3 protein. The sample carries about 830,000 distinct CDR3 sequences, about 18% recorded once. The data belong to a study of response to subunit inactivated influenza vaccine. Whole-study results and caveats: Every seasonal influenza vaccination brings in few new T cells, the authors suggested.

This TCR came from a man aged 50-60 years who received an inactivated influenza vaccine. The chain combines TRBV6-1 with TRBJ2-1; D may be TRBD2 (6 bases). The source material was PBMCs from blood, sampled around 5 days after vaccination. The DNA for the CDR3 is TGTGCCAGCAGCTTGGCGATAGCGGCTTCCTACAATGAGCAGTTCTTC. Amino acids: CASSLAIAASYNEQFF.